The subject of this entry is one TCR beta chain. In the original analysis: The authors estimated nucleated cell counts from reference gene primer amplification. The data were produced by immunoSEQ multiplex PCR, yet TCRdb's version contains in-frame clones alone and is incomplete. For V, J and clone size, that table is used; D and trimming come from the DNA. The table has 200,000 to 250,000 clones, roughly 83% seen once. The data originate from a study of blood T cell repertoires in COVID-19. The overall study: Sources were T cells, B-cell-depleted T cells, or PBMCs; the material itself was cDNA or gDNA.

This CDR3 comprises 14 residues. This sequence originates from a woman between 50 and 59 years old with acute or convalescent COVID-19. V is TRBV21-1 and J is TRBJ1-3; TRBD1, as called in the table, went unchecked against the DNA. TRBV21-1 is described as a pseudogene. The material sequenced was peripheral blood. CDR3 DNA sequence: TGTGCCAGCAGCAGCAGGGGCTCAAGAAACACCATATATTTT. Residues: CASSSRGSRNTIYF.